The 13 T cell receptor beta chains given below trace back to one sample, sequenced in a study of regulatory T cells in long-lasting Graves disease. Arm-PCR of CDR3 regions with iRepertoire HTBI primers generated TCR beta libraries. TCRdb fed the multiplex PCR reads into MiXCR, producing one record per CDR3 protein. The sample lists hundreds of thousands of distinct CDR3 sequences; roughly 15% were seen once. Time point given: newly diagnosed GD, antithyroid drugs for less than 3 months. Generation of the TCR library employed RNA extracted from PBMCs. These data are also associated with another study on T cells in Graves' hyperthyroidism and ophthalmopathy.

The sample in question was peripheral blood mononuclear cells (PBMCs), obtained at new diagnosis, from a patient treated with antithyroid drugs. All receptors come from a woman aged 25 to 39 with Graves disease.

This chain links TRBV7-2 with TRBJ2-7; no clear D gene. Germline assignment: CDR1 SGHTA and CDR2 FQGNSA. The CDR3 has 13 residues. V lost 4 bases to trimming and J lost 3 bases, with 10 bases between them. DNA of the CDR3: TGTGCCAGCAGCTCCCTTCCGGGCTACGAGCAGTACTTC. Protein sequence: CASSSLPGYEQYF.

This clonotype was detected a few times. The chain recombines TRBV6-1 with TRBJ2-7, with D unresolved. V was cut by 7 bases and J by 7 bases, with 11 bases left in between. CDR1 MNHNS and CDR2 SASEGT come from the germline V gene. The length of the CDR3 is 11 residues. CDR3 nucleotides: TGTGCCAGCAAGGCGGACCGGGAGCAGTACTTC. It encodes CASKADREQYF.

The sample holds many counts of this clonotype. The chain recombines TRBV28 with TRBJ2-2; D remains ambiguous. CDR3 size: 16 residues. V was pared by 4 bases and J by 3 bases, with 15 bases between. CDR1 and CDR2 from the germline V gene are MDHEN and SYDVKM. CDR3 amino acids: CASSWVGSTDTGELFF. The DNA for the CDR3 is TGTGCCAGCAGTTGGGTAGGGTCAACCGACACCGGGGAGCTGTTTTTT.

This clonotype has a handful of counts. The chain has TRBV7-6 and TRBJ2-3, with D perhaps matching TRBD1 (5 bases). Germline V lookup: CDR1 SGHVS, CDR2 FNYEAQ. The ends were cut back, 4 bases at V and 3 bases at J, with 14 bases in the middle. CDR3 length: 15 amino acids. In DNA, the CDR3 is TGTGCCAGCAGCTCACCAGGGTTTCGAACAGATACGCAGTATTTT. The encoded protein is CASSSPGFRTDTQYF.

This clonotype was seen ten or more times. The chain carries TRBV28 and TRBJ1-2; maybe TRBD1 (6 bases). The CDR3 has 13 residues. V lost 10 bases and J 8 bases, leaving 20 bases between the germline ends. Germline CDR1 and CDR2: MDHEN and SYDVKM. In DNA form, the CDR3 reads TGTGCCAACAGCCGCCGGGGGGCGGAGGGCTACACCTTC. This gives the protein CANSRRGAEGYTF.

Details on this clonotype: A much larger clonotype is one base distant, so this may be a read error. This chain uses TRBV11-2 with TRBJ2-1, with D tentatively TRBD2 (6 bases). In germline, CDR1 is SGHAT, CDR2 FQNNGV. This CDR3 is 14 amino acids long. The CDR3 reads CASSLGDSHNEQFF. The CDR3 bases are TGTGCCAGCAGCTTAGGGGACTCCCACAATGAGCAGTTCTTC.

The rearrangement uses TRBV7-9 and TRBJ2-7, with D maybe TRBD2 (6 bases). This CDR3 spans 14 amino acids. The germline gives CDR1 SEHNR, CDR2 FQNEAQ (reference sequence). V lost 4 bases and J 2 bases, leaving 12 bases between the germline ends. The CDR3: CASSSQGLAYEQYF. The CDR3 region has the DNA TGTGCCAGCAGCTCGCAGGGACTCGCCTACGAGCAGTACTTC.

This clonotype has ten or more counts. CDR3 nucleotides: TGTGCCAGCAGAATGACAGGGGGTGACACCGGGGAGCTGTTTTTT. The encoded protein is CASRMTGGDTGELFF. The chain carries TRBV12-3 or TRBV12-4 and TRBJ2-2, with 9 bases that match TRBD1. The V gene end was trimmed by 6 bases and the J gene end by 3 bases; junction bases not matched to a gene: 5. This CDR3 is built from 15 residues.

This rearrangement joins TRBV18 to TRBJ2-1; no firm D call. The CDR3 extends over 13 amino acids. CDR1 is KGHSH and CDR2 is LQKENI in the germline V gene. The ends were cut back, 1 base at V and 3 bases at J, with 4 bases in the middle. CDR3 bases: TGTGCCAGCTCACCACGGCACTACAATGAGCAGTTCTTC. This gives the protein CASSPRHYNEQFF.

This clonotype was seen ten or more times. The gene calls are TRBV19 and TRBJ1-1, with D uncertain. Germline assignment: CDR1 LNHDA and CDR2 SQIVND (reference sequence). This CDR3 is 17 amino acids long. V lost 3 bases and J lost 0, with 17 bases in between. CDR3 DNA sequence: TGTGCCAGTAGTATTCGTTCACAGATGACCATGAACACTGAAGCTTTCTTT. Its translation is CASSIRSQMTMNTEAFF.

The chain carries TRBV19 and TRBJ1-5; 7 nucleotides agree with TRBD1. The CDR3 length is 15 residues. Per the germline V gene, CDR1 is LNHDA and CDR2 is SQIVND (reference sequence). With 2 bases clipped from V and 3 bases from J, the junction kept 4 bases outside the gene matches. The CDR3 DNA reads TGTGCCAGTAGTATACTAGGGGGCGACAATCAGCCCCAGCATTTT. Its translation is CASSILGGDNQPQHF.

This clonotype was counted ten times or more. The chain joins TRBV9 to TRBJ1-2; tentative D call: TRBD1 (6 bases). Trimming cost V 0 bases and J 5 bases, with 11 bases left between them. CDR3 length: 14 amino acids. Germline lookup yields CDR1 SGDLS and CDR2 YYNGEE. CDR3: CASSVAPQGYGYTF. DNA of the CDR3: TGTGCCAGCAGCGTAGCTCCACAGGGATATGGCTACACCTTC.

This clonotype was counted between two and nine times. This may be a read error: a much more frequent sequence differs by one nucleotide. Here the CDR3 omits its conserved ending phenylalanine or tryptophan, so a read error is the likely source. The chain carries TRBV5-1 and TRBJ1-1; no reliable D call. CDR3 size: 13 residues. Trimming shortened V by 3 bases and J by 0 bases, and 6 bases separated the two germline ends. In germline, CDR1 is SGHRS, CDR2 YFSETQ. CDR3 region: CASSSIMNTEAFS. CDR3 nucleotide sequence: TGCGCCAGCAGCTCGATTATGAACACTGAAGCTTTCTCT.